These 20 T cell receptor beta chains were sequenced from one sample in a study of T cells after yellow fever vaccination (dated by TCRdb to the late 2010s). The library was obtained by 5' RACE. TCRdb names Illumina NovaSeq 6000 as the instrument used. The raw public data were reprocessed by TCRdb itself: fastp quality trimming at Q25, MiXCR clonotype calling, in-frame beta chains only. All rows with the same CDR3 protein become a single entry with the most common DNA and genes. Recorded for this sample are some 290,000 distinct CDR3 sequences; approximately 12% of them occurred a single time. About 3.5% of the sample goes to the ten largest clones. Sample treatment or condition, as interpreted from the label and publication: live attenuated yellow fever vaccine strain. Source: CD4+ T cells sorted from PBMCs, taken 45 days after the yellow fever booster vaccination. The receptors stem from a man younger than 35 who received the YFV17D yellow fever vaccine.

This clonotype was picked up a small number of times. This rearrangement joins TRBV5-1 to TRBJ1-2; D possibly corresponds to TRBD1 (5 bases). Trimming left V 4 bases short and J 0 bases short, with 10 bases between. The CDR3 runs 14 residues. From germline, CDR1 is SGHRS and CDR2 YFSETQ. The CDR3 sequence: CASSLQGSNYGYTF. The CDR3 DNA is TGCGCCAGCAGCCTCCAGGGATCTAACTATGGCTACACCTTC.

Comments on this clonotype: At one of its ends the junction is not consistent with the germline gene, which may arise from a read error. The chain has TRBV7-2 and TRBJ2-4; 10 bases match TRBD1. The germline CDR1 and CDR2 sequences are SGHTA and FQGNSA. The CDR3 runs 12 residues. The CDR3 nucleotides read TGTGCCAGCAGCTTAGTGGGGACAGGGGTCCTTTTC. Protein product: CASSLVGTGVLF.

This clonotype was observed at least ten times. The chain joins TRBV2 to TRBJ1-5; no clear D. CDR3 length: 16 amino acids. Germline CDR1 and CDR2: SNHLY and FYNNEI. The V and J ends lost 0 bases and 3 bases respectively, with 12 bases between them. In DNA, the CDR3 is TGTGCCAGCAGTGAAGCCGACGACGCAGTCAATCAGCCCCAGCATTTT. Translated, it gives CASSEADDAVNQPQHF.

This clonotype was seen at least ten times. The rearrangement joins TRBV7-2 to TRBJ1-1; D perhaps matches TRBD1 (5 bases). Trimming took 10 bases from V and 6 from J, leaving 6 bases between them. The CDR3 totals 9 residues. Germline CDR1 is SGHTA and CDR2 is FQGNSA. The CDR3 reads CATGAEAFF. CDR3 DNA: TGTGCCACGGGGGCTGAAGCTTTCTTT.

This clonotype was counted between two and nine times. The rearrangement uses TRBV10-3 and TRBJ2-3; the match to TRBD2 covers 11 bases. The germline V gene has CDR1 ENHRY and CDR2 SYGVKD. V lost 6 bases to trimming and J lost 5 bases; unmatched junction nucleotides: 7. The CDR3 sequence is 15 residues long. The CDR3: CAISTGLAVVDTQYF. The CDR3 DNA is TGTGCCATCAGCACGGGACTAGCGGTAGTAGATACGCAGTATTTT.

In its sample, this clonotype was seen a few times. The CDR3 loop reads CSVEYGQGAGETQYF. The CDR3 nucleotides read TGCAGCGTTGAGTACGGACAGGGGGCCGGGGAGACCCAGTACTTC. The V and J genes are TRBV29-1 and TRBJ2-5, with 11 bases that match TRBD1. Per the germline V gene, CDR1 is SQVTM and CDR2 is ANQGSEA. This CDR3 region has 15 residues. Trimming removed 3 bases from V and 5 bases from J; junction bases left unmatched: 8.

This clonotype turned up a few times. The chain recombines TRBV7-9 with TRBJ2-3; D gene unclear. Trimming removed 5 bases from V and 6 bases from J, with 12 bases in between. Germline lookup yields CDR1 SEHNR and CDR2 FQNEAQ (reference sequence). The CDR3 has 13 residues. CDR3 nucleotide sequence: TGTGCCAGCAGCCCCGGTTCAGTGGATACGCAGTATTTT. It codes for CASSPGSVDTQYF.

This clonotype was counted many times. The chain recombines TRBV5-1 with TRBJ2-3; D might be TRBD1 (6 bases). Germline V CDR1 and CDR2: SGHRS, YFSETQ. The V end was cut by 2 bases, the J end by 2 bases, with 9 bases between. This CDR3 has 14 amino acids. The CDR3 DNA is TGCGCCAGCAGCTTAGGGGGTATCACAGATACGCAGTATTTT. It translates to CASSLGGITDTQYF. Full variable domain (rest looked up from reference TRBV5-1 and TRBJ2-3): KAGVTQTPRYLIKTRGQQVTLSCSPISGHRSVSWYQQTPGQGLQFLFEYFSETQRNKGNFPGRFSGRQFSNSRSEMNVSTLELGDSALYLCASSLGGITDTQYFGPGTRLTVL.

There are a few counts of this clonotype. The chain is built from TRBV6-6 and TRBJ1-2; D gene unclear. Germline V gives CDR1 MNHNY, CDR2 SVGAGI (reference sequence). CDR3 length: 13 residues. V lost 8 bases to trimming and J lost 7 bases, with 17 bases between them. CDR3 region: CASRLGPEAGYTF. CDR3 in DNA: TGTGCCAGCCGGCTAGGTCCAGAGGCTGGCTACACCTTC.

V is TRBV28 and J is TRBJ1-1; TRBD1 agrees at 8 bases. The V gene end was trimmed by 10 bases and the J gene end by 3 bases; junction bases not matched to a gene: 7. This CDR3 is 13 amino acids long. Germline V gene sequence: CDR1 MDHEN, CDR2 SYDVKM. The CDR3 DNA reads TGTGCCACGGAAGAACAGGGGGACACTGAAGCTTTCTTT. This translates into CATEEQGDTEAFF.

The chain combines TRBV6-5 with TRBJ2-1; possibly TRBD1 for D (5 bases). The CDR3 is 15 amino acids. The germline V gene encodes CDR1 MNHEY and CDR2 SVGAGI. The V end lost 6 bases, the J end lost 1 base, and 13 bases lay between the germline ends. The CDR3 coding sequence is TGTGCCAGCAGGGACATATGGCTATCCTACAATGAGCAGTTCTTC. It translates to CASRDIWLSYNEQFF.

This clonotype came up many times. The V gene is TRBV7-2, the J gene TRBJ2-7; 12 bases are shared with TRBD2. This CDR3 has 17 residues. The J segment lost 3 bases and the V segment lost 2 bases, leaving 8 bases of the junction unmatched. Germline CDR1 SGHTA, CDR2 FQGNSA. For the CDR3, the DNA is TGTGCCAGCAGCTTATATACTAGCGGGGGGTACCACTACGAGCAGTACGTC. Residues: CASSLYTSGGYHYEQYV.

V and J are TRBV7-8 and TRBJ2-7, with TRBD2 as a possible D gene (6 bases). Germline V gene data show CDR1 as SGHVS and CDR2 as FQNEAQ. The V and J ends lost 1 base and 0 bases respectively, with 13 bases between them. This CDR3 spans 16 amino acids. The CDR3 here is CASSLGGGVTSYEQYV. DNA for the CDR3: TGTGCCAGCAGCTTAGGTGGAGGGGTAACCTCCTACGAGCAGTACGTC.

This clonotype has more than one count but fewer than ten. The V call is TRBV7-9, the J call TRBJ1-1; D perhaps matches TRBD1 (6 bases). Trimming stripped 5 bases from V and 1 base from J, with 14 bases between. The germline V gene has CDR1 SEHNR and CDR2 FQNEAQ (reference sequence). The CDR3 totals 15 residues. CDR3 sequence reads: CASSPINRENTEAFF. The CDR3 DNA is TGTGCCAGCAGCCCGATAAACAGGGAGAACACTGAAGCTTTCTTT.

The gene calls are TRBV24-1 and TRBJ2-1, with 12 positions matching TRBD2. The CDR3 runs 14 residues. Germline CDR1 and CDR2: KGHDR and SFDVKD. V was pared by 3 bases and J by 13 bases, with 6 bases of the junction left unmatched. The chain's CDR3 is CATSDASGGEGQFF. CDR3 in DNA: TGTGCCACCAGTGATGCTAGCGGGGGGGAGGGTCAGTTCTTC.

The chain joins TRBV7-2 to TRBJ1-1, with D unclear. CDR1 is SGHTA and CDR2 is FQGNSA in the germline V gene. V was cut by 1 base and J by 1 base, with 10 bases left in between. The CDR3 is 15 residues long. In DNA form, the CDR3 reads TGTGCCAGCAGCTTAGAGGCGGGGAAGAACACTGAAGCTTTCTTT. It codes for CASSLEAGKNTEAFF.

This clonotype was picked up many times. CDR3 sequence reads: CASSSPLPLLSTDTQYF. DNA of the CDR3: TGTGCCAGCAGCTCACCCCTTCCTCTGCTTAGCACAGATACGCAGTATTTT. The gene calls are TRBV7-9 and TRBJ2-3; no clear D. Trimming removed 4 bases at V and 0 bases at J, with 17 bases between. The CDR3 loop spans 17 amino acids. CDR1 SEHNR and CDR2 FQNEAQ come from the germline V gene (reference sequence).

This clonotype was seen a handful of times. The chain is built from TRBV6-1 and TRBJ1-1; TRBD1 might be the D (6 bases). The germline V gene has CDR1 MNHNS and CDR2 SASEGT. The CDR3 sequence is 15 residues long. V shed 5 bases and J shed 3 bases, with 16 bases lying between them. The CDR3 is CASSSGGAGDTEAFF. CDR3 nucleotides: TGTGCCAGCAGTTCCGGGGGGGCAGGGGACACTGAAGCTTTCTTT.

This clonotype has a count of ten or more. The gene calls are TRBV7-2 and TRBJ2-7, with D unclear. Germline loops: CDR1 SGHTA, CDR2 FQGNSA. With 1 base removed from V and 0 bases from J, the gap between germline ends came to 4 bases. The CDR3 contains 13 residues. CDR3 bases: TGTGCCAGCAGCTTAGGGCCCTCCTACGAGCAGTACTTC. This sequence encodes CASSLGPSYEQYF.

The chain joins TRBV2 to TRBJ2-7; D gene unclear. Per the germline V gene, CDR1 is SNHLY and CDR2 is FYNNEI. The V and J ends lost 3 bases and 3 bases respectively, with 9 bases between them. CDR3 length: 13 residues. CDR3 in DNA: TGTGCCAGCAGTGATGGTCAGTTCTACGAGCAGTACTTC. It yields the protein CASSDGQFYEQYF.